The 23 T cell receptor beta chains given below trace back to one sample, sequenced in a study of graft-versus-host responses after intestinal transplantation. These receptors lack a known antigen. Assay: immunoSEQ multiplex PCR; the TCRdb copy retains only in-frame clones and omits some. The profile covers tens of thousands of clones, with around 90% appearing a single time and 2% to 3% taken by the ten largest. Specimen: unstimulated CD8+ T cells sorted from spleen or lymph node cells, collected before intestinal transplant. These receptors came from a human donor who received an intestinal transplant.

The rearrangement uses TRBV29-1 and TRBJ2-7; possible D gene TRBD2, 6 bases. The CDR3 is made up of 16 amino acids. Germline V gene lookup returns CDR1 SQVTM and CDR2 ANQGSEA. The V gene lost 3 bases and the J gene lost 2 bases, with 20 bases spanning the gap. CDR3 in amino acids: CSVEIQVRDLPYEQYF. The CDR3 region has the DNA TGCAGCGTTGAGATCCAAGTCCGGGACTTACCCTACGAGCAGTACTTC.

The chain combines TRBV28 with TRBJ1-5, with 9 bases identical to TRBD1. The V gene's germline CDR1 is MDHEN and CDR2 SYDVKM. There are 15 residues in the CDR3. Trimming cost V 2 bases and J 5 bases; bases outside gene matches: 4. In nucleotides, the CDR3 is TGTGCCAGCAGTTTAGGGACAGGGACCCATCAGCCCCAGCATTTT. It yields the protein CASSLGTGTHQPQHF.

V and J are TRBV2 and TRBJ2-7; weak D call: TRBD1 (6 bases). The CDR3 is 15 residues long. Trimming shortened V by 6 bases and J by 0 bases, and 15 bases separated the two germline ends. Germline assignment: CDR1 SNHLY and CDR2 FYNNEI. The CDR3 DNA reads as TGTGCCAGCAGGAAACGGACAGACAGCTCCTACGAGCAGTACTTC. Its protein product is CASRKRTDSSYEQYF.

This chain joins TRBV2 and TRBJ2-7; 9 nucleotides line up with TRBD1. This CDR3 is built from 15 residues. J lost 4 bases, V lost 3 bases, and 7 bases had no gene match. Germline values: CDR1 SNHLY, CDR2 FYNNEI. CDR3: CASSDPGQGHYEQYF. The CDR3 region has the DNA TGTGCCAGCAGTGACCCGGGACAGGGTCATTACGAGCAGTACTTC.

Here the CDR3 DNA reads TGTGCCAGTGGGAGGGGGTCAAGCTCCTACAATGAGCAGTTCTTC. It yields the protein CASGRGSSSYNEQFF. This chain connects TRBV7-9 to TRBJ2-1, with D maybe TRBD2 (7 bases). CDR3 size: 15 residues. V was cut by 9 bases and J by 0 bases, with 15 bases left in between. From germline, CDR1 is SEHNR and CDR2 FQNEAQ (reference sequence).

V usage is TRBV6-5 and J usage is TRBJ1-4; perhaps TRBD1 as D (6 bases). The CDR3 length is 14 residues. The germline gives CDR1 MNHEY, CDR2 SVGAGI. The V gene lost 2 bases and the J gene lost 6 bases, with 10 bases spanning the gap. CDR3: CASSYREGDEKLFF. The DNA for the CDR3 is TGTGCCAGCAGTTACAGGGAGGGGGATGAAAAACTGTTTTTT.

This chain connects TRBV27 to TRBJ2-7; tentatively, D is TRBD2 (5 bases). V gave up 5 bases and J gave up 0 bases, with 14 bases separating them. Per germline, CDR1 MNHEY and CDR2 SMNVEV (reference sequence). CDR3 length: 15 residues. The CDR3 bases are TGTGCCAGCAGTCTCGGACTTCCCCACTCCTACGAGCAGTACTTC. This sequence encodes CASSLGLPHSYEQYF.

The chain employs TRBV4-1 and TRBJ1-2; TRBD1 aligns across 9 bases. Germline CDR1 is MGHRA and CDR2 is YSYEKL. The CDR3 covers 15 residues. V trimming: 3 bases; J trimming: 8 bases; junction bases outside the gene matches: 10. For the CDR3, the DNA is TGCGCCAGCAGCCATTTATACAGGGGGCTGGAGGGCTACACCTTC. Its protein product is CASSHLYRGLEGYTF.

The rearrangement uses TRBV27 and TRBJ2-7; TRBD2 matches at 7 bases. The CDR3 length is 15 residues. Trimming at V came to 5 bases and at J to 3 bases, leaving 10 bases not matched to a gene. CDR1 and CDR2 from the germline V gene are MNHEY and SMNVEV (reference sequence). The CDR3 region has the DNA TGTGCCAGCAGTCCGCGGGCAGCGGGGCTCTACGAGCAGTACTTC. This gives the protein CASSPRAAGLYEQYF.

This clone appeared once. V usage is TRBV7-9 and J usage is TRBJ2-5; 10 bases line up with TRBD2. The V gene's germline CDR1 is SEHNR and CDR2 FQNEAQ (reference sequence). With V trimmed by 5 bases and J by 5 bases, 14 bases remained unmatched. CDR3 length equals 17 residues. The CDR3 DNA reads TGTGCCAGCAGCCCCCCCGGGGTAGCGGGAGGAATGGAGACCCAGTACTTC. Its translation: CASSPPGVAGGMETQYF.

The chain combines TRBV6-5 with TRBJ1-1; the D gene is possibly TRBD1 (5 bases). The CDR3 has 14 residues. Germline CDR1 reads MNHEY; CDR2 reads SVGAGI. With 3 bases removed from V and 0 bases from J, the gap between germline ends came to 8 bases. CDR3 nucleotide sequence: TGTGCCAGCAGTTATAGGGGTTTGAACACTGAAGCTTTCTTT. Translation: CASSYRGLNTEAFF.

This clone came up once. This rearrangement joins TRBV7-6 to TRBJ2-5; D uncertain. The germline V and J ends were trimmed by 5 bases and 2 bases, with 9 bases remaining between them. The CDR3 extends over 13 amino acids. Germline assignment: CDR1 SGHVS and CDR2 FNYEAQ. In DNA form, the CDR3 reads TGTGCCAGCAGCCCCAACTTACAAGAGACCCAGTACTTC. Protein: CASSPNLQETQYF. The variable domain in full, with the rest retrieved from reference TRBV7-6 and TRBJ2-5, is GAGVSQSPRYKVTKRGQDVALRCDPISGHVSLYWYRQALGQGPEFLTYFNYEAQQDKSGLPNDRFSAERPEGSISTLTIQRTEQRDSAMYRCASSPNLQETQYFGPGTRLLVL.

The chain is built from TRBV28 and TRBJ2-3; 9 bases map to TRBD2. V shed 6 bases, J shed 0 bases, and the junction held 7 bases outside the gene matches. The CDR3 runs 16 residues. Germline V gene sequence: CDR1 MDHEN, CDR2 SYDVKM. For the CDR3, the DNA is TGTGCCAGCAGGGTCTTAGCGGGAGCTAGCACAGATACGCAGTATTTT. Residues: CASRVLAGASTDTQYF.

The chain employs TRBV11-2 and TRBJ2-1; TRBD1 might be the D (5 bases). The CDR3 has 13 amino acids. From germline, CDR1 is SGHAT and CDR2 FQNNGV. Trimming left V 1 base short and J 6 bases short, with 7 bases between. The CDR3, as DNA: TGTGCCAGCAGCTTAGCTACAGGCAATGAGCAGTTCTTC. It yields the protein CASSLATGNEQFF.

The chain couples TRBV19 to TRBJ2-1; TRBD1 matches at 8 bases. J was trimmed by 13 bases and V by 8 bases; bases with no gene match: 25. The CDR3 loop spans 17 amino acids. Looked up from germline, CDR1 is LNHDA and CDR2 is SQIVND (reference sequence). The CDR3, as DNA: TGTGCCAGTTGGAAATTCGCTCAGGGGGCTGGCGTTACATTCCAGTTCTTC. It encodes CASWKFAQGAGVTFQFF.

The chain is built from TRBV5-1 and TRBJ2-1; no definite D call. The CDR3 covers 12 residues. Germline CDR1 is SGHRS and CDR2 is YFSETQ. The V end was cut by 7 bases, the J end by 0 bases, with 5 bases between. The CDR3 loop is CASSFSYNEQFF. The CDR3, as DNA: TGCGCCAGCTCCTTCTCCTACAATGAGCAGTTCTTC.

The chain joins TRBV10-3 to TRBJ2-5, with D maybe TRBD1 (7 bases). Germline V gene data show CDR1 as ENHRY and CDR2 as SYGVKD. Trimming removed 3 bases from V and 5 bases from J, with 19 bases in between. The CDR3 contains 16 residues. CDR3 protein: CAISEKETGRSETQYF. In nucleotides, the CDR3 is TGTGCCATCAGTGAAAAAGAGACAGGGAGGTCGGAGACCCAGTACTTC.

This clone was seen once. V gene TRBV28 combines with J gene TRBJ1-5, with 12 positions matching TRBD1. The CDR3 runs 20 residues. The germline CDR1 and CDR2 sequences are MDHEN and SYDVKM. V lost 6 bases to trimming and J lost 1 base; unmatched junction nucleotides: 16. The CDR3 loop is CASSRDSRDRGRESNQPQHF. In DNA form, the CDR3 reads TGTGCCAGCAGCCGAGATAGCCGGGACAGGGGGCGGGAGAGCAATCAGCCCCAGCATTTT.

CDR3 bases: TGTGCCAGCAGCGCCCAGACAGGGGAGGGCTACACCTTC. Translation: CASSAQTGEGYTF. The rearrangement joins TRBV9 to TRBJ1-2; 8 bases are a match to TRBD1. The CDR3 spans 13 residues. V lost 3 bases to trimming and J lost 8 bases; unmatched junction nucleotides: 6. Germline loops: CDR1 SGDLS, CDR2 YYNGEE.

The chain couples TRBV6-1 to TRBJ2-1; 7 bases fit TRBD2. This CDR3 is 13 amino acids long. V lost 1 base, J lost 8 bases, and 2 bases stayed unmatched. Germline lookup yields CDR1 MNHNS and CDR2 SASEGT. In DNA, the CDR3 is TGTGCCAGCAGTGAAGGGGACTATCATGAGCAGTTCTTC. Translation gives CASSEGDYHEQFF.

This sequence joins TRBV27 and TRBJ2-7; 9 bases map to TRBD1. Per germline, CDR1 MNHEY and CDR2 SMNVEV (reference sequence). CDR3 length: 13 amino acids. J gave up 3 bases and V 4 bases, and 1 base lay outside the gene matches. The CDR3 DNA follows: TGTGCCAGCAGTTGGGGACAGGGCTACGAGCAGTACTTC. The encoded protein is CASSWGQGYEQYF.

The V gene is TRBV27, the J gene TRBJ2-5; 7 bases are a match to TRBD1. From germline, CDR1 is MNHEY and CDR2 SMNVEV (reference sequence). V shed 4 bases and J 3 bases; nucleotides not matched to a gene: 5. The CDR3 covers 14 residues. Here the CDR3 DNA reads TGTGCCAGCAGTTCAGGGGGACGGGAAGAGACCCAGTACTTC. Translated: CASSSGGREETQYF.

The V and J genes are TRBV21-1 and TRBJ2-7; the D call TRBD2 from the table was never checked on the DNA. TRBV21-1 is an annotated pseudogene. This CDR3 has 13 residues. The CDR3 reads CARGGSHHYEQYF. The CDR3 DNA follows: TGTGCCAGGGGGGGGTCTCACCACTACGAGCAGTACTTC.